In its sample, the clone carrying this T cell receptor (beta chain) was seen a few times. Its specificity is unknown. This sample is drawn from a study of T cell repertoires in cytomegalovirus infection. Each CDR3 protein is one row after TCRdb ran MiXCR on the reads. The sample yields 160,000 or so distinct CDR3 sequences, less than 25% seen once. The clonotype comes from a human donor in good health (CMV status not recorded). Some clones in this sample may be carry-over from other donors' samples. The sample consisted of CD8+ T cells from cultured PBMCs, taken from culture after CMV antigen stimulation.

The CDR3, as DNA: TGTGCTAGTGGACCACAGGCCTCTGGAAACACCATATATTTT. Protein: CASGPQASGNTIYF. V and J are TRBV12-5 and TRBJ1-3, with D perhaps matching TRBD1 (5 bases). The length of the CDR3 is 14 residues. From germline, CDR1 is LGHNT and CDR2 FRNRAP. V shed 6 bases and J shed 0 bases, with 9 bases lying between them.